These T cell receptor beta chains were read from a single sample in a study of Ad26.COV2.S vaccination and SARS-CoV-2 variants. Measured with immunoSEQ multiplex PCR; TCRdb has only the in-frame clones, and not every one. In the table there are roughly 400,000 clones, less than 95% of which are singletons. The sample was peripheral blood, taken in a trial of Ad26.COV2.S vaccine versus placebo. All receptors derive from a person between 18 and 65 years old who received the Ad26.COV2.S COVID-19 vaccine or a placebo. CDR3s include the opening cysteine and the closing phenylalanine or tryptophan. D genes are given only for firm matches. Some rows mark clone size as missing; the rest say once, few, many or name a class of expanded clone.

V	J	size	D	DNA	CDR3
TRBV7-7	TRBJ2-7	-	TRBD2	TGTGCCAGCAGCTTAACGGGACTAGCGGAATCCGAGCAGTACTTC	CASSLTGLAESEQYF
TRBV19	TRBJ2-2	-	TRBD1	TGTGCCAGTAGTAGTCGGACAGGGGGCCAGACCGGGGAGCTGTTTTTT	CASSSRTGGQTGELFF
TRBV9	TRBJ2-1	-	TRBD1	TGTGCCAGCAGCCCGGGACAGGGAGACCGCAATGAGCAGTTCTTC	CASSPGQGDRNEQFF
TRBV5-4	TRBJ2-1	once	-	TGTGCCAGCAGCTTGGAGATACCCTCCTACAATGAGCAGTTCTTC	CASSLEIPSYNEQFF
TRBV5-5	TRBJ1-1	-	TRBD1	TGTGCCAGCAGGGCGAGCAGGGGGCCTAACACTGAAGCTTTCTTT	CASRASRGPNTEAFF
TRBV5-5	TRBJ2-1	-	-	-	CASRVGQGAFF
TRBV3-1/TRBV3-2	TRBJ2-5	-	-	TGTGCCAGCAGCGCCCCCCCCGGGGGGCGGGAGACCCAGTACTTC	CASSAPPGGRETQYF
TRBV6-5	TRBJ2-3	-	-	TGTGCCAGCAGTTACGAGGGCACAGATACGCAGTATTTT	CASSYEGTDTQYF
TRBV7-9	TRBJ2-1	-	TRBD2	TGTGCCAGCAGCTTGGGGACTAGCTCCCTAAATGAGCAGTTCTTC	CASSLGTSSLNEQFF
TRBV7-6	TRBJ2-2	-	-	TGTGCCAGCAGCTTAGCAGCCTTTAACGGGGAGCTGTTTTTT	CASSLAAFNGELFF
TRBV2	TRBJ2-5	-	TRBD1	TGTGCCAGCAGAGGCCAGGGACAGGGGGACGGCGAGACCCAGTACTTC	CASRGQGQGDGETQYF
TRBV9	TRBJ2-1	-	TRBD2	TGTGCCAGCAGCGGACAGGGGGCCCCTAGCGGGAGGGCCGGTTTCGATGAGCAGTTCTTC	CASSGQGAPSGRAGFDEQFF